These T cell receptor beta chains were read from a single sample in a study of T cells after yellow fever vaccination. TCRdb ran MiXCR on the 5' RACE reads and lists one entry per CDR3 protein. Of 200,000 to 300,000 distinct CDR3 sequences detected, 6.5% to 7.5% appear once; the ten largest clones hold more than 1%. The sequencing here drew on CD4+ T cells sorted from PBMCs, taken on the day of the yellow fever booster vaccination. These receptor sequences come from a man aged 25-40 years who received the YFV17D yellow fever vaccine. CDR3s include the opening cysteine and the closing phenylalanine or tryptophan. The order of the fields is CDR3 DNA, CDR3 protein, J gene, clone size, V gene, D gene. A D gene is named only where the DNA matches it firmly. Size is stated for part of the rows, as once, few or many counts, or as a class when the clone is expanded.

cdr3_nt: TGTGCCAGCAGCTCGACCGTATTCGGAATCCTAGCGGGAGACAATGAGCAGTTCTTC
cdr3_aa: CASSSTVFGILAGDNEQFF
j_call: TRBJ2-1
clone_size: few
v_call: TRBV7-8
d_call: TRBD2

cdr3_nt: TGCAGTGCTCCCAGACTAGCGGACACAGATACGCAGTATTTT
cdr3_aa: CSAPRLADTDTQYF
j_call: TRBJ2-3
clone_size: many
v_call: TRBV20-1
d_call: TRBD2

cdr3_nt: TGTGCCAGCAGCTTCGTTGGTTGGACCCAGTACTTC
cdr3_aa: CASSFVGWTQYF
j_call: TRBJ2-5
clone_size: many
v_call: TRBV11-2
d_call: .

cdr3_nt: TGTGCCAGCAGTTCTAGCGGGGCGGTAAACTACAATGAGCAGTTCTTC
cdr3_aa: CASSSSGAVNYNEQFF
j_call: TRBJ2-1
clone_size: many
v_call: TRBV12-3/TRBV12-4
d_call: TRBD2

cdr3_nt: TGTGCCAGCAGCGGCCCGGACAATCGCCAGTACTTC
cdr3_aa: CASSGPDNRQYF
j_call: TRBJ2-4
clone_size: many
v_call: TRBV7-9
d_call: .

cdr3_nt: TGTGCCAGCAGCTACCAGGGCCTCCCCGGGGGGACCCAGTACTTC
cdr3_aa: CASSYQGLPGGTQYF
j_call: TRBJ2-5
clone_size: few
v_call: TRBV5-4
d_call: .

cdr3_nt: TGTGCCAGCAGTTACTCCTACAGGGACCGGGAGCTGTTTTTT
cdr3_aa: CASSYSYRDRELFF
j_call: TRBJ2-2
clone_size: .
v_call: TRBV6-2/TRBV6-3
d_call: .

cdr3_nt: TGTGCCAGTAGTATCGGACTAGCAGATAGGAACATTCAGTACTTC
cdr3_aa: CASSIGLADRNIQYF
j_call: TRBJ2-4
clone_size: .
v_call: TRBV19
d_call: TRBD2

cdr3_nt: TGTGCCAGCCGAGTGGCCGGGGGTGGCTACACCTTC
cdr3_aa: CASRVAGGGYTF
j_call: TRBJ1-2
clone_size: .
v_call: TRBV6-5
d_call: .

cdr3_nt: TGTGCCAGCAGTTTTGGGGGGCTACGCACAGATACGCAGTATTTT
cdr3_aa: CASSFGGLRTDTQYF
j_call: TRBJ2-3
clone_size: many
v_call: TRBV12-3/TRBV12-4
d_call: .

cdr3_nt: TGCGCCAGCAGCCCCTCATACACGACAGATACGCAGTATTTT
cdr3_aa: CASSPSYTTDTQYF
j_call: TRBJ2-3
clone_size: few
v_call: TRBV5-1
d_call: .

cdr3_nt: TGTGCCAGCAGTAACTCCCCTGGTCGGTCCGAGCAGTTCTTC
cdr3_aa: CASSNSPGRSEQFF
j_call: TRBJ2-1
clone_size: .
v_call: TRBV6-5
d_call: .

cdr3_nt: TGTGCTAGTGGTTTTGGGGGAATTGAAAAACTGTTTTTT
cdr3_aa: CASGFGGIEKLFF
j_call: TRBJ1-4
clone_size: .
v_call: TRBV12-5
d_call: .

cdr3_nt: TGCGCCAGCAGCCCCTGGACCGGGAACGAGCAGTACTTC
cdr3_aa: CASSPWTGNEQYF
j_call: TRBJ2-7
clone_size: many
v_call: TRBV5-1
d_call: .

cdr3_nt: TGTGCCAGCAGTCCCCAAGGGGGCGGCACAGATACGCAGTATTTT
cdr3_aa: CASSPQGGGTDTQYF
j_call: TRBJ2-3
clone_size: many
v_call: TRBV28
d_call: TRBD1

cdr3_nt: TGTGCCAGCAGAAATCTAGCGGGGAGGAATGAGCAGTTCTTC
cdr3_aa: CASRNLAGRNEQFF
j_call: TRBJ2-1
clone_size: many
v_call: TRBV11-2
d_call: TRBD2

cdr3_nt: TGTGCCAGCAGCCAAGAAACAGGGGATCGGGCACCCCTCCACTTT
cdr3_aa: CASSQETGDRAPLHF
j_call: TRBJ1-6
clone_size: few
v_call: TRBV3-1
d_call: TRBD1

cdr3_nt: TGTGCCACCAGCAGAGGCACAGGGAACTATGGCTACACCTTC
cdr3_aa: CATSRGTGNYGYTF
j_call: TRBJ1-2
clone_size: many
v_call: TRBV15
d_call: .

cdr3_nt: TGCAGCGCCCTGGACAGGGAGTACGAGCAGTACTTC
cdr3_aa: CSALDREYEQYF
j_call: TRBJ2-7
clone_size: few
v_call: TRBV29-1
d_call: TRBD1

cdr3_nt: TGTGCCAGCAGTGCGTTCGGACGGACGAACACCGGGGAGCTGTTTTTT
cdr3_aa: CASSAFGRTNTGELFF
j_call: TRBJ2-2
clone_size: .
v_call: TRBV25-1
d_call: .

cdr3_nt: TGTGCCAGCAGCCCTCGGGACTCACAGCTTTACAATGAGCAGTTCTTC
cdr3_aa: CASSPRDSQLYNEQFF
j_call: TRBJ2-1
clone_size: few
v_call: TRBV7-8
d_call: .

cdr3_nt: TGTGCCAGCAGTCCCGAGTGGGGGAACCAAGAGCAGTACTTC
cdr3_aa: CASSPEWGNQEQYF
j_call: TRBJ2-7
clone_size: .
v_call: TRBV7-9
d_call: .

cdr3_nt: TGTGCCATCAGTGAGGGGGCCAGCGGGAGGGACAATGAGCAGTTCTTC
cdr3_aa: CAISEGASGRDNEQFF
j_call: TRBJ2-1
clone_size: many
v_call: TRBV10-3
d_call: TRBD2

cdr3_nt: TGTGCCAGCAGTGGAGGGACCTCATTACCATACGAGCAGTACTTC
cdr3_aa: CASSGGTSLPYEQYF
j_call: TRBJ2-7
clone_size: .
v_call: TRBV7-2
d_call: .

cdr3_nt: TGTGCCATCAGTGAGCGGTACCTTCAAGAGACCCAGTACTTC
cdr3_aa: CAISERYLQETQYF
j_call: TRBJ2-5
clone_size: many
v_call: TRBV10-3
d_call: .

cdr3_nt: TGCAGTGCGGGCCGAGGGCTTGTTGGCAATCAGCCCCAGCATTTT
cdr3_aa: CSAGRGLVGNQPQHF
j_call: TRBJ1-5
clone_size: .
v_call: TRBV20-1
d_call: .

cdr3_nt: TGTGCCAGCAGTTTACCACAGGGGAATCAGCCCCAGCATTTT
cdr3_aa: CASSLPQGNQPQHF
j_call: TRBJ1-5
clone_size: many
v_call: TRBV12-3/TRBV12-4
d_call: TRBD1

cdr3_nt: TGTGCCAGCAGCTTAGCGCTGGGGCTAAGCTCTGGAAACACCATATATTTT
cdr3_aa: CASSLALGLSSGNTIYF
j_call: TRBJ1-3
clone_size: .
v_call: TRBV7-9
d_call: .

cdr3_nt: TGTGCCAGCAGCCATAGGGGGACTGAAGCTTTCTTT
cdr3_aa: CASSHRGTEAFF
j_call: TRBJ1-1
clone_size: many
v_call: TRBV11-2
d_call: .